These 3 T cell receptor beta chains were sequenced from one sample in a study of cytomegalovirus exposure and HLA in healthy donors. Vbeta (60) and Jbeta (13) primers were used in the PCR. The table came from immunoSEQ multiplex PCR; TCRdb's copy has only in-frame clones and leaves some out. The sample contains 150,000 to 200,000 clones, roughly 75% of which appear only once. The specimen sequenced was PBMCs. All receptors derive from a woman in her 30s in good health and CMV-seronegative.

This clone has just a few counts. The CDR3, as DNA: TGTGCCAGCAGCTCGACAGGGTTTGAGTCACCCCTCCACTTT. Translated, it gives CASSSTGFESPLHF. The V gene is TRBV7-3, the J gene TRBJ1-6; TRBD1 matches at 7 bases. The CDR3 sequence is 14 residues long. CDR1 and CDR2 (germline): SGHTA, FQGTGA. V was pared by 4 bases and J by 10 bases, with 7 bases of the junction left unmatched.

The chain uses TRBV4-3 and TRBJ2-2; 11 bases match TRBD2. The CDR3 runs 19 residues. The V segment lost 0 bases and the J segment 0 bases; nucleotides outside the gene matches: 6. CDR1 is LGHNA and CDR2 is YSLEER in the germline V gene. The CDR3 sequence is CASSQDLSGGAANTGELFF. The CDR3 DNA is TGCGCCAGCAGCCAAGATCTTAGCGGGGGGGCCGCGAACACCGGGGAGCTGTTTTTT.

This clone has only a few counts. In DNA form, the CDR3 reads TGTGCCAGCAGCTTAAGCCCGATGAACACTGAAGCTTTCTTT. Its protein product is CASSLSPMNTEAFF. The chain joins TRBV11-2 to TRBJ1-1; D not certain. The CDR3 has 14 residues. Trimming removed 2 bases at V and 0 bases at J, with 7 bases between. Per the germline V gene, CDR1 is SGHAT and CDR2 is FQNNGV.